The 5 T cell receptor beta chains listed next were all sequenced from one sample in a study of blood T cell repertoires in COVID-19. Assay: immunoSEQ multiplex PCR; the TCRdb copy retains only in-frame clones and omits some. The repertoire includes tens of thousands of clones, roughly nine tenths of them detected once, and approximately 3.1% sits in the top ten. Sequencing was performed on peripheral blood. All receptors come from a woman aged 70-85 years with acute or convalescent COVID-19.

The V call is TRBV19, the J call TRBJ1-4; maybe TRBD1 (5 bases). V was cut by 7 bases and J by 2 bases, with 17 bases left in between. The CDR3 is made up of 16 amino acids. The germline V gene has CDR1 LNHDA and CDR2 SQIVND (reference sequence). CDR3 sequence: CASKRGAGLTNEKLFF. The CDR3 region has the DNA TGTGCCAGTAAACGTGGGGCCGGCCTCACTAATGAAAAACTGTTTTTT.

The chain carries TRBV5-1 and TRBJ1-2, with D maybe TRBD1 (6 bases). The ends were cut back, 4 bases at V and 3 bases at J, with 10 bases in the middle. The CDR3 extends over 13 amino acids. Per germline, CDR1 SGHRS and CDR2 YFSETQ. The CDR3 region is CASSVKGDYGYTF. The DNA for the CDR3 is TGCGCCAGCAGCGTGAAGGGGGACTATGGCTACACCTTC.

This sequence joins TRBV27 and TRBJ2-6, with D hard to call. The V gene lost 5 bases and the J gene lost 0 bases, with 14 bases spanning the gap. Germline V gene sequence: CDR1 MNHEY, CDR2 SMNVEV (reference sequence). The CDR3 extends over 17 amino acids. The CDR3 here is CASSMSPKSSGANVLTF. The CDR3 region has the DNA TGTGCCAGCAGTATGTCACCTAAGAGCTCTGGGGCCAACGTCCTGACTTTC.

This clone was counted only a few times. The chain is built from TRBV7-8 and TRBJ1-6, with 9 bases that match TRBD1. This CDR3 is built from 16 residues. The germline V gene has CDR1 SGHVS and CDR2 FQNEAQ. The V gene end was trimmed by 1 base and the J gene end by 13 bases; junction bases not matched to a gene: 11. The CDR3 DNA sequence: TGTGCCAGCAGCTTAGGTCTGGGACAGGGCGAAAGTCCCCTCCACTTT. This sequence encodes CASSLGLGQGESPLHF. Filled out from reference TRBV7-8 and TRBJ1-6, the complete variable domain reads GAGVSQSPRYKVAKRGQDVALRCDPISGHVSLFWYQQALGQGPEFLTYFQNEAQLDKSGLPSDRFFAERPEGSVSTLKIQRTQQEDSAVYLCASSLGLGQGESPLHFGNGTRLTVT.

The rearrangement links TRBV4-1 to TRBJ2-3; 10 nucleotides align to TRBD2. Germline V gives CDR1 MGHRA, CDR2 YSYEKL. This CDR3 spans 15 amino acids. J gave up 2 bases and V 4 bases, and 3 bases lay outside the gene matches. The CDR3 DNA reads TGCGCCAGCAGCCGCGGACTAGCGGCCACAGATACGCAGTATTTT. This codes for CASSRGLAATDTQYF.